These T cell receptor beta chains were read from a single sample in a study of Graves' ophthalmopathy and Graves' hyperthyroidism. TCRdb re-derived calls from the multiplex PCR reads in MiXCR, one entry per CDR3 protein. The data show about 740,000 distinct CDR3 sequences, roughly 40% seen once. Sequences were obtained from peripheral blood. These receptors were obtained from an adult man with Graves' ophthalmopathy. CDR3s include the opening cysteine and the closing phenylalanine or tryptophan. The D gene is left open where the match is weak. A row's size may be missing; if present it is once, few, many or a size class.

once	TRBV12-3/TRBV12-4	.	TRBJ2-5	TGTGCCAGCCGGACGGGACACCTATCACAAGAGACCCAGTACTTC	CASRTGHLSQETQYF
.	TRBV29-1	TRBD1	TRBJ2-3	TGCAGCGTTGAAAAAGGACAGGCTATCGATACGCAGTATTTT	CSVEKGQAIDTQYF
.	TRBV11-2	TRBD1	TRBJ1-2	TGTGCCAGCAGCTTAGACCCCGGGACAGATCATGGCTACACCTTC	CASSLDPGTDHGYTF
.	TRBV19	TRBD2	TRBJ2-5	TGTGCCAGTAGTCTTGAGGGCGCTAGCGGGAGCCAAGAGACCCAGTACTTC	CASSLEGASGSQETQYF
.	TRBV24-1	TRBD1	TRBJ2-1	TGTGCCACCAGTGACCCAGGGACAGGGGAGCAGTTCTTC	CATSDPGTGEQFF
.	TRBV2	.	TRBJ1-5	TGTGCCAGCAGTGATGGTTTTGGGGCGATAAACAATCAGCCCCAGCATTTT	CASSDGFGAINNQPQHF
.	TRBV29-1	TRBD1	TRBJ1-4	TGCAGCGTGATGACAGGGGGCGCGGGTCGGGTGAAACTGTTTTTT	CSVMTGGAGRVKLFF
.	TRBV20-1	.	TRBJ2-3	TGCAGTGCTAGAGCGATGGCTACCAGCACAGATACGCAGTATTTT	CSARAMATSTDTQYF
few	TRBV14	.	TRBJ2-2	TGTGCCAGCAGCCAAGTGGGGGTACGCACCGGGGAGCTGTTTTTT	CASSQVGVRTGELFF
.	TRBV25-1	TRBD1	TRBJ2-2	TGTGCCAGCAGTCGACAGGGGGCGGACACCGGGGAGCTGTTTTTT	CASSRQGADTGELFF
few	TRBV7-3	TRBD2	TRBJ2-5	TGTGCCAGCAGCTTAGGCCGCGGGGGCCAAGAGACCCAGTACTTC	CASSLGRGGQETQYF
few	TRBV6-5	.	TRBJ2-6	TGTGCCAGCAGTTGGTTCAGGGCTGGGGCCAACGTCCTGACTTTC	CASSWFRAGANVLTF
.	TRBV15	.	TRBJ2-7	TGTGCCACCAGCAGAGTGGGGGGCTGGCACGAGCAGTACTTC	CATSRVGGWHEQYF
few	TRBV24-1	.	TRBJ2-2	TGTGCCACCAGTGATTCTTTAACTTCCACCGGGGAGCTGTTTTTT	CATSDSLTSTGELFF
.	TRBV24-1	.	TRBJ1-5	TGTGCCAGCCATGGGGCAGGGGCGCATCAGCCCCAGCATTTT	CASHGAGAHQPQHF
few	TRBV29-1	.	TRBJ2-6	TGCAGCGTTGATGGTGGGGCCAACGTCCTGACTTTC	CSVDGGANVLTF
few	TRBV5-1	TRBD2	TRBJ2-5	TGCGCCAGCAGCGTTGGACTAGCGGGCCACCAAGAGACCCAGTACTTC	CASSVGLAGHQETQYF
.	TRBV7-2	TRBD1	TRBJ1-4	TGTGCCAGCAGCTCATTCGACAGGGGGGGCGATGAAAAACTGTTTTTT	CASSSFDRGGDEKLFF
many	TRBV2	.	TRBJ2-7	TGTGCCAGCAGTCCCCCCGGTACTTACGAGCAGTACTTC	CASSPPGTYEQYF
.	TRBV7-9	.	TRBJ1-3	TGTGCCAGCAGCTTACTAGGAGGGGTCTCTGGAAACACCATATATTTT	CASSLLGGVSGNTIYF
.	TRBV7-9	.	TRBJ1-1	TGTGCCAGCAGCTTGGGGCAGAGAATGAACACTGAAGCTTTCTTT	CASSLGQRMNTEAFF
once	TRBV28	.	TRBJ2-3	TGTGCCAGCAGTTTCCCTGGGACGCCGAGGGATACGCAGTATTTT	CASSFPGTPRDTQYF
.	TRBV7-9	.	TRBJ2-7	TGTGCCAGCAGCTCGAATAGGGCTCCCCCCCTCTACGAGCAGTACTTC	CASSSNRAPPLYEQYF
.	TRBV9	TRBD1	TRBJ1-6	TGTGCCAGCAGTGATCAGGGGGGAGATTCACCCCTCCACTTT	CASSDQGGDSPLHF
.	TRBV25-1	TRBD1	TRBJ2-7	TGTGCCAGCAGTTTCGGCAGGGGGCTTACCTACGAGCAGTACTTC	CASSFGRGLTYEQYF
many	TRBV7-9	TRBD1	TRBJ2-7	TGTGCCAGCAGCACCGGGACAGGGGACGAGCAGTACTTC	CASSTGTGDEQYF
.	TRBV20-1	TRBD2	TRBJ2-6	TGCAGTGCTAGGGAGACTAGCGGGGGCAACGTCCTGACTTTC	CSARETSGGNVLTF
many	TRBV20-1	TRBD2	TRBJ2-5	TGCAGTGCTAGACTAGCGGGGGAAGAGACCCAGTACTTC	CSARLAGEETQYF
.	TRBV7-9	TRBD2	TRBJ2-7	TGTGCCAGCAGCCCCGTTGGGGCGGGAGGGCCTTATTTCAACGAGCAGTACTTC	CASSPVGAGGPYFNEQYF
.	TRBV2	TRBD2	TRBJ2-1	TGTGCCAGCAGGCCAAGCGGGGGGCGGTTTGTCTTCTCCTACAATGAGCAGTTCTTC	CASRPSGGRFVFSYNEQFF
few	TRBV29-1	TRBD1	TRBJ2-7	TGCAGCATTTTGACCGGGACAGGGAACTACGAGCAGTACTTC	CSILTGTGNYEQYF
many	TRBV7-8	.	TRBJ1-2	TGTGCCAGCAGCTTAGTTGGTGGGGGCGCTTATAACTATGGCTACACCTTC	CASSLVGGGAYNYGYTF
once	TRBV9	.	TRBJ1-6	TGTGCCAGCAGCGTGGCCCAGGGGAATTCACCCCTCCACTTT	CASSVAQGNSPLHF
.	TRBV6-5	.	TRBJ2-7	TGTGCCAGCAGAATTACGGGACTGGGGAACGAGCAGTACTTC	CASRITGLGNEQYF
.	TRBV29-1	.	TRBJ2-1	TGCAGCGTTGCAGGGCAGGGTGGCGGGACGCGCTCCTACAATGAGCAGTTCTTC	CSVAGQGGGTRSYNEQFF
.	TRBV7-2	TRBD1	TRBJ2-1	TGTGCCAGCAGCATCGACAGGGCTAGTGAGCAGTTCTTC	CASSIDRASEQFF
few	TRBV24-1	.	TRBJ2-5	TGTGCCACCAGTGACCCAACGCGGGGTTTTACAGAGACCCAGTACTTC	CATSDPTRGFTETQYF
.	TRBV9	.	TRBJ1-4	TGTGCCAGCTCACCTTGGGCCTTTGAAAAACTGTTTTTT	CASSPWAFEKLFF
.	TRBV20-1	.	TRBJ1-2	TGCAGTGCTAGAGAACCGGGGGCGGACGGCTACACCTTC	CSAREPGADGYTF
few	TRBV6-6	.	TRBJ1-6	TGTGCCAGCAGTGGAGAGAAGGTGTCACCCCTCCACTTT	CASSGEKVSPLHF
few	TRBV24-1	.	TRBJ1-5	TGTGCCAGCAGGCTGCGCAGGGAAGGGAACAATCAGCCCCAGCATTTT	CASRLRREGNNQPQHF
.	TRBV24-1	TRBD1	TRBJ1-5	TGTGCCACCAGTGACCCAGGGACAGGTAATGTTCAGCCCCAGCATTTT	CATSDPGTGNVQPQHF
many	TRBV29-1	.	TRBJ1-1	TGCAGCGTTGTCGGGGCGAGGGGCACTGAAGCTTTCTTT	CSVVGARGTEAFF
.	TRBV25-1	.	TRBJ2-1	TGTGCCAGCAGTTTAAGATTTGATGAGCAGTTCTTC	CASSLRFDEQFF
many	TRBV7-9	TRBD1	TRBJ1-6	TGTGCCAGCAGCTTCAGACAGGGGGGTAATTCACCCCTCCACTTT	CASSFRQGGNSPLHF
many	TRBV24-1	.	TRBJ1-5	TGTGCCACCAGTGATTTTAATCAGCCCCAGCATTTT	CATSDFNQPQHF
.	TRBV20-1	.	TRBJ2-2	TGCAGTGCTACCTCCGGGACGGGAAACGGGGAGCTGTTTTTT	CSATSGTGNGELFF
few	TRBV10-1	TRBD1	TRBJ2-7	TGCGCCAGCAGTGAGGGGAGAGGGGGCCAGTCCTACGAGCAGTACTTC	CASSEGRGGQSYEQYF
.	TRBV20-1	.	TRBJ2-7	TGCAGTGCTCCAGAGTCCCTCTCCTACGAGCAGTACTTC	CSAPESLSYEQYF
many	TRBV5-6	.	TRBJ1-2	TGTGCCAGCAGCTACACAGGAAACTATGGCTACACCTTC	CASSYTGNYGYTF